This T cell receptor (beta chain) was observed in a study of T cell responses to AZD1222 COVID-19 vaccine. Study-wide points: Epitopes outside B.1.351 and B.1.1.7 mutated regions reportedly drew nearly half of spike TCRs. Only a handful of AZD1222 recipients, roughly six in all, had baseline seropositivity.

Turning to this clone: Its matching antigen is unknown.

TCRdb keeps only in-frame clones here, not all; method: immunoSEQ multiplex PCR. The sample has around 97,000 clones, around 92% seen once. Per germline, CDR1 MDHEN and CDR2 SYDVKM. The CDR3 has 15 amino acids. Trimming pared 5 bases from V and 4 bases from J, leaving 17 bases between. The clonotype comes from an adult in good health. The source was peripheral blood, collected on day 0 of AZD1222 vaccination. The rearrangement links TRBV28 to TRBJ1-2, with D hard to call. The CDR3 bases are TGTGCCAGCAGTGAATCGGGCGGGGATAGCTATGGCTACACCTTC. It specifies CASSESGGDSYGYTF.